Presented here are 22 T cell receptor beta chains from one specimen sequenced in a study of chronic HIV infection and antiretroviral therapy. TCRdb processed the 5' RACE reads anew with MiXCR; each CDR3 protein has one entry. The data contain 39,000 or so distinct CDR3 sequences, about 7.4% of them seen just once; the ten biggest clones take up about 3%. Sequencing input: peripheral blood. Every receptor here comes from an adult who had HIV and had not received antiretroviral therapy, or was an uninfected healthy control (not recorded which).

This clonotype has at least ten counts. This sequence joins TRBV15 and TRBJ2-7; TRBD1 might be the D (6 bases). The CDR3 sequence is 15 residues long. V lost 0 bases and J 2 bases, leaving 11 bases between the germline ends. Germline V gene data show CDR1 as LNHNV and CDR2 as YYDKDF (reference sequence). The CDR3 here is CATSRDSGTTYEQYF. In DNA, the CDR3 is TGTGCCACCAGCAGAGATTCCGGGACAACCTACGAGCAGTACTTC.

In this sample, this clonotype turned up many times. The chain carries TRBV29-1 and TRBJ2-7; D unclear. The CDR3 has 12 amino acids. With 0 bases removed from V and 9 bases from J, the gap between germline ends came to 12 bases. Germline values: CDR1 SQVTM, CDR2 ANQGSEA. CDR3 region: CSVEEARLGQYF. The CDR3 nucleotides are TGCAGCGTTGAAGAAGCCAGGCTTGGGCAGTACTTC.

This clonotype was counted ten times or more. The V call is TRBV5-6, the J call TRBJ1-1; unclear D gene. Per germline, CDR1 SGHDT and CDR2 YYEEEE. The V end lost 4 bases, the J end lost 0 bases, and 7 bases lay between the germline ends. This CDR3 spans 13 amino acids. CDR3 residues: CASSPDVNTEAFF. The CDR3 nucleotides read TGTGCCAGCAGCCCGGACGTGAACACTGAAGCTTTCTTT.

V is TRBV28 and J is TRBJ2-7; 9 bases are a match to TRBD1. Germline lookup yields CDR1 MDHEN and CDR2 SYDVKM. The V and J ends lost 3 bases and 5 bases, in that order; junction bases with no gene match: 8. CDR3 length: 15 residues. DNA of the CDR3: TGTGCCAGCAGTTTGGCGGGACAGGGTCGGGACGAGCAGTACTTC. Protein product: CASSLAGQGRDEQYF.

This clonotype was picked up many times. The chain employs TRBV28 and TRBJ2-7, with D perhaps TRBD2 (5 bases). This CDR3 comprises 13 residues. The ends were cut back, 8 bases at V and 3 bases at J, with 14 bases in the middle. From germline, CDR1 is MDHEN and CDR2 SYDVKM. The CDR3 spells CASRLEENYEQYF. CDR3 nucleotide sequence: TGTGCCAGCCGCCTGGAGGAGAACTACGAGCAGTACTTC.

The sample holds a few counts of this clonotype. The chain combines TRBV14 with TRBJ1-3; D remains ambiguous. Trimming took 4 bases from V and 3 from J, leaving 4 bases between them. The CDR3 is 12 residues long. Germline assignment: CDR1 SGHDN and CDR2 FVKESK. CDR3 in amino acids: CASSPFGNTIYF. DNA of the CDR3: TGTGCCAGCAGCCCGTTTGGAAACACCATATATTTT.

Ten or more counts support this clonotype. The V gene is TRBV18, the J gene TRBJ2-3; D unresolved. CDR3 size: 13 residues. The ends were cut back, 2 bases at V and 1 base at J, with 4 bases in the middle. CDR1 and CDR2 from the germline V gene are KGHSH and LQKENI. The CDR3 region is CASSPRGTDTQYF. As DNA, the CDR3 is TGTGCCAGCTCACCAAGGGGCACAGATACGCAGTATTTT. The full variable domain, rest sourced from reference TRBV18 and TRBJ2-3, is NAGVMQNPRHLVRRRGQEARLRCSPMKGHSHVYWYRQLPEEGLKFMVYLQKENIIDESGMPKERFSAEFPKEGPSILRIQQVVRGDSAAYFCASSPRGTDTQYFGPGTRLTVL.

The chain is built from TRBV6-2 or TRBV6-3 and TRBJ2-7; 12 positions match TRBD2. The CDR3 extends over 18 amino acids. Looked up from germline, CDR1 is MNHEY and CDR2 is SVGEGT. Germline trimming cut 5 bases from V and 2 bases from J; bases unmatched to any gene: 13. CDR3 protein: CASSRRLSGTSGPYEQYF. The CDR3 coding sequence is TGTGCCAGCAGTCGTCGCCTTTCCGGGACTAGCGGGCCCTACGAGCAGTACTTC.

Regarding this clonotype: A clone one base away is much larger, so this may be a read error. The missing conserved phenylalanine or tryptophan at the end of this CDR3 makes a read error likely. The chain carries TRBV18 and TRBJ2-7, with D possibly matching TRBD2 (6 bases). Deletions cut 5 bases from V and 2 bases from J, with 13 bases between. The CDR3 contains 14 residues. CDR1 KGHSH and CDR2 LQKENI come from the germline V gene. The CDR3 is CASSATRGAYEQYS. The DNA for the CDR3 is TGTGCCAGCTCAGCGACTAGAGGGGCCTACGAGCAGTACTCC.

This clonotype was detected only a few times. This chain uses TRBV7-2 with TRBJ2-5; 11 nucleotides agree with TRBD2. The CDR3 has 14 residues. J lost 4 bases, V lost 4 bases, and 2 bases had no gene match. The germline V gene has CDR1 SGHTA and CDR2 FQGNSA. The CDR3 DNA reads TGTGCCAGCAGCTCACTAGCGGGAGTAGAGACCCAGTACTTC. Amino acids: CASSSLAGVETQYF.

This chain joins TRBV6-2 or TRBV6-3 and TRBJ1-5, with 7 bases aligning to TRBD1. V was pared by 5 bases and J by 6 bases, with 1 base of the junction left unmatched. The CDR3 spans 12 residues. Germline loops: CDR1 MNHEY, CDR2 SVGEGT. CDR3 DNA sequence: TGTGCCAGCAGTGACAGGGCTCAGCCCCAGCATTTT. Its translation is CASSDRAQPQHF.

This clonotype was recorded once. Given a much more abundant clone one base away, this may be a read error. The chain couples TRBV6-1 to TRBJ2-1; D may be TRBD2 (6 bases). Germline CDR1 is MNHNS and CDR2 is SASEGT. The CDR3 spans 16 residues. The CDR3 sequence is CASSEGVAVSYNDQFF. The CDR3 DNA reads TGTGCCAGCAGTGAAGGTGTAGCGGTTTCCTACAATGATCAGTTCTTC.

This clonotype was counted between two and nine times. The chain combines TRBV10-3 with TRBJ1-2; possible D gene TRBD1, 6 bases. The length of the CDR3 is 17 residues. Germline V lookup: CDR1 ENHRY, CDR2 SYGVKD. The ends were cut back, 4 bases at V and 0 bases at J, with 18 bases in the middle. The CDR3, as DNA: TGTGCCATCAGTGTACGACAGGTTGGGCTATCTAACTATGGCTACACCTTC. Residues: CAISVRQVGLSNYGYTF.

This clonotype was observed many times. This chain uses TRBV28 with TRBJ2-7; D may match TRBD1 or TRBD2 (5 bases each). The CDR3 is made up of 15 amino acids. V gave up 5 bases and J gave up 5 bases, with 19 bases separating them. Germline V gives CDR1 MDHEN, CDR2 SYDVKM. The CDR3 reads CASSPGDLNSHEQYF. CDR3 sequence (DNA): TGTGCCAGCAGTCCCGGGGACCTTAACTCACACGAGCAGTACTTC.

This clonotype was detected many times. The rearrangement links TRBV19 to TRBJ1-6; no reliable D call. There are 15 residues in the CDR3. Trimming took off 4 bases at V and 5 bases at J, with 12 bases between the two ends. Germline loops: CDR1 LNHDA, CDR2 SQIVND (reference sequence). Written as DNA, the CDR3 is TGTGCCAGTAGTAATCTGGCAGAAGATAATTCACCCCTCCACTTT. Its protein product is CASSNLAEDNSPLHF.

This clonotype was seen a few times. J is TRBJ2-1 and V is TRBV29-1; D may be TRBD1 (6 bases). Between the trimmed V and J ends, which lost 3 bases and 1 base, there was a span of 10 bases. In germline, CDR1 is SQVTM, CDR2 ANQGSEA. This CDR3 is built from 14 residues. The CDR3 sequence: CSVEQGSSYNEQFF. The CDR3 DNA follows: TGCAGCGTTGAGCAGGGGTCATCCTACAATGAGCAGTTCTTC.

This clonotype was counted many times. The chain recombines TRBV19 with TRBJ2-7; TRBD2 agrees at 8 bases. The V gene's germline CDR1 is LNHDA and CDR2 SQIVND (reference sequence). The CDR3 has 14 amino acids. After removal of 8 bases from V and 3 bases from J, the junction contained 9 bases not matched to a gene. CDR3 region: CASGRASGYYEQYF. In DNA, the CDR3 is TGTGCCAGTGGAAGGGCTAGCGGGTACTACGAGCAGTACTTC.

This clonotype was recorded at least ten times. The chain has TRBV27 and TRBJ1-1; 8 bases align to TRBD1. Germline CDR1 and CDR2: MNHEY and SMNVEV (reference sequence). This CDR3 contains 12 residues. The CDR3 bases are TGTGCGAGCCGCGGACAGGGCCCTGAAGCTTTCTTT. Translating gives CASRGQGPEAFF.

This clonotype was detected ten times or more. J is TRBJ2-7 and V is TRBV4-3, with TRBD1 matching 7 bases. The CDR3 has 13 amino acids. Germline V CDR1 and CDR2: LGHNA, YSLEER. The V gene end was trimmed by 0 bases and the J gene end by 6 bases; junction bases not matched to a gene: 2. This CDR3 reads CASSQDQGVEQYF. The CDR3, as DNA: TGCGCCAGCAGCCAAGATCAGGGGGTCGAGCAGTACTTC.

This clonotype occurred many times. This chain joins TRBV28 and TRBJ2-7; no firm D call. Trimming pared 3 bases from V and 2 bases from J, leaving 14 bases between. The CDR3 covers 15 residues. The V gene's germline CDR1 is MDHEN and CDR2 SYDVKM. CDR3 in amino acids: CASSFPGPWAYEQYF. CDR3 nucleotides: TGTGCCAGCAGTTTCCCCGGGCCCTGGGCCTACGAGCAGTACTTC.

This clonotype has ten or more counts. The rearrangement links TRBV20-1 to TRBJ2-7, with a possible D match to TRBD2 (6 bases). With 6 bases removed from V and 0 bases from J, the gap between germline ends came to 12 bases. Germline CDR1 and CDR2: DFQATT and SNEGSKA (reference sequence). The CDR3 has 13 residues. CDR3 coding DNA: TGCAGTGCCCCGGGACTGTTCTCCTACGAGCAGTACTTC. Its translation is CSAPGLFSYEQYF.

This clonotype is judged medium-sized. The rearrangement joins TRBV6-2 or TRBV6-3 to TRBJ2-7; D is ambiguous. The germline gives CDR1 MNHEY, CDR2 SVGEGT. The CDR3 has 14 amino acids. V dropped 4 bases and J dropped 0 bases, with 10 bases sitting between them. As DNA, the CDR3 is TGTGCCAGCAGTTCCTCTTACAGCTCCTACGAGCAGTACTTC. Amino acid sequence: CASSSSYSSYEQYF.